The clone carrying this T cell receptor beta chain was recorded once. The antigen remains unidentified. TCRdb redid the calling of the reads with MiXCR, one entry per CDR3 protein. Among around 140,000 distinct CDR3 sequences, roughly a third were seen once, and the ten largest hold around 50%. CDR1 is SEHNR and CDR2 is FQNEAQ in the germline V gene (reference sequence). V lost 2 bases and J lost 1, with 10 bases in between. This CDR3 is 15 amino acids long. The data originate from a study of T cell repertoires in cytomegalovirus infection. As for the study in general: Well-studied HLA-B-restricted epitopes and recently identified HLA-C-restricted epitopes of CMV were both used in the study. The public TCR beta signatures pointed to both CMV infection and matching HLA type.

Study-level findings and limits: There were carriers of CMV plus the relevant HLA, and cumulative public TCR beta family frequency identified them. The ex vivo response was dominated by HLA-C-restricted CMV-specific TCR beta clonotypes.

This clonotype originated in a human donor in good health (CMV status not recorded). Some clones in this sample may be carry-over from other donors' samples. The chain links TRBV7-9 to TRBJ2-3, with TRBD2 as a possible D gene (6 bases). The sample here was CD8+ T cells from cultured PBMCs, taken from culture after CMV antigen stimulation. In DNA, the CDR3 is TGTGCCAGCAGCTTATTGTCTAGCGGCACAGATACGCAGTATTTT. Its translation is CASSLLSSGTDTQYF.